Shown below are 8 T cell receptor beta chains from a single sample sequenced in a study of control samples from healthy donors and cancer patients. Only in-frame clones appear in the TCRdb table, and some are missing; sequencing was by immunoSEQ multiplex PCR. Among about 130,000 clones listed, 92% were seen once. Sequencing input: blood. All receptors derive from a woman between 45 and 60 years old in good health.

CDR3 coding DNA: TGTGCCAGAGGGACATCGAAAGGGACCCAGTACTTC. Its translation is CARGTSKGTQYF. The rearrangement uses TRBV2 and TRBJ2-5; possible D gene TRBD1, 6 bases. The V and J ends lost 9 bases and 7 bases respectively, with 15 bases between them. Germline V CDR1 and CDR2: SNHLY, FYNNEI. The CDR3 sequence is 12 residues long.

This clone appeared a single time. The chain joins TRBV6-5 to TRBJ2-5; 13 bases align to TRBD2. From germline, CDR1 is MNHEY and CDR2 SVGAGI. This CDR3 is 15 amino acids long. Losses at the gene ends were 6 bases for V and 4 bases for J; bases not matched to a gene: 5. The CDR3 reads CASSRLAGGGETQYF. In DNA form, the CDR3 reads TGTGCCAGCAGCCGACTAGCGGGGGGAGGAGAGACCCAGTACTTC.

This chain links TRBV20-1 with TRBJ1-6, with D uncertain. The CDR3 runs 14 residues. Trimming took 3 bases from V and 7 from J, leaving 13 bases between them. The germline V gene encodes CDR1 DFQATT and CDR2 SNEGSKA (reference sequence). This chain's CDR3 is CSASHGGLNSPLHF. The CDR3 nucleotides are TGCAGTGCTAGTCACGGCGGCCTCAATTCACCCCTCCACTTT.

The chain couples TRBV7-8 to TRBJ1-5; no firm D call. This CDR3 has 16 amino acids. The V end was cut by 0 bases, the J end by 2 bases, with 11 bases between. Looked up from germline, CDR1 is SGHVS and CDR2 is FQNEAQ. CDR3 nucleotide sequence: TGTGCCAGCAGCTTAGCGCGCCTCGATGGCAATCAGCCCCAGCATTTT. As protein: CASSLARLDGNQPQHF.

The gene calls are TRBV19 and TRBJ1-4, with a possible D match to TRBD1 (5 bases). CDR1 is LNHDA and CDR2 is SQIVND in the germline V gene (reference sequence). V gave up 3 bases and J gave up 11 bases, with 16 bases separating them. There are 14 residues in the CDR3. The CDR3 DNA is TGTGCCAGTAGTATCCCCCCTCCGGGGGTGAAACTGTTTTTT. Translation gives CASSIPPPGVKLFF.

V usage is TRBV5-1 and J usage is TRBJ2-1; 10 bases line up with TRBD2. Germline V gene lookup returns CDR1 SGHRS and CDR2 YFSETQ. The CDR3 has 14 amino acids. V lost 4 bases and J lost 5; bases outside the gene matches: 3. The CDR3 loop reads CASSPGTSDNEQFF. CDR3 nucleotides: TGCGCCAGCAGCCCCGGGACTAGCGACAATGAGCAGTTCTTC. Variable domain in full (rest from reference TRBV5-1 and TRBJ2-1): KAGVTQTPRYLIKTRGQQVTLSCSPISGHRSVSWYQQTPGQGLQFLFEYFSETQRNKGNFPGRFSGRQFSNSRSEMNVSTLELGDSALYLCASSPGTSDNEQFFGPGTRLTVL.

This clone appeared a few times. At one boundary the junction diverges from the germline segment, which might be a read error. The rearrangement links TRBV30 to TRBJ1-6; 9 bases align to TRBD1. The CDR3 spans 13 residues. Germline V CDR1 and CDR2: GTSNPN, SVGIG (reference sequence). The CDR3, as DNA: TGTGCCGGGAGAGGACAGGGGTATTCACCCCTCCACTTT. Translated, it gives CAGRGQGYSPLHF. The whole variable domain, filled in from reference TRBV30 and TRBJ1-6, reads SQTIHQWPATLVQPVGSPLSLECTVEGTSNPNLYWYRQAAGRGLQLLFYSVGIGQISSEVPQNLSASRPQDRQFILSSKKLLLSDSGFYLCAGRGQGYSPLHFGNGTRLTVT.

The CDR3 protein is CASSLRGRGGNSPLHF. The CDR3 DNA reads TGTGCCAGCAGTCTCAGGGGCAGGGGAGGAAATTCACCCCTCCACTTT. The V call is TRBV14, the J call TRBJ1-6; possibly TRBD1 for D (6 bases). The CDR3 has 16 residues. V lost 6 bases, J lost 7 bases, and 19 bases lay in between. Germline CDR1 SGHDN, CDR2 FVKESK.